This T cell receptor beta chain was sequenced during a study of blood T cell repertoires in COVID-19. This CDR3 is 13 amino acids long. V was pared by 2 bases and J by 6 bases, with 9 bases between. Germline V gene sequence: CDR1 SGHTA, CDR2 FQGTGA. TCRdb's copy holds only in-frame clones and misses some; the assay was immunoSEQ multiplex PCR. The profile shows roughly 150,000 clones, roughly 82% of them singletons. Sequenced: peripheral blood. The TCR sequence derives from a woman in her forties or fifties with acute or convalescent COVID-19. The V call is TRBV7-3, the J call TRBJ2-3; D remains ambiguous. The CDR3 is CASSLPSVDTQYF. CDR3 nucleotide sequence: TGTGCCAGCAGCTTACCGTCGGTGGATACGCAGTATTTT.